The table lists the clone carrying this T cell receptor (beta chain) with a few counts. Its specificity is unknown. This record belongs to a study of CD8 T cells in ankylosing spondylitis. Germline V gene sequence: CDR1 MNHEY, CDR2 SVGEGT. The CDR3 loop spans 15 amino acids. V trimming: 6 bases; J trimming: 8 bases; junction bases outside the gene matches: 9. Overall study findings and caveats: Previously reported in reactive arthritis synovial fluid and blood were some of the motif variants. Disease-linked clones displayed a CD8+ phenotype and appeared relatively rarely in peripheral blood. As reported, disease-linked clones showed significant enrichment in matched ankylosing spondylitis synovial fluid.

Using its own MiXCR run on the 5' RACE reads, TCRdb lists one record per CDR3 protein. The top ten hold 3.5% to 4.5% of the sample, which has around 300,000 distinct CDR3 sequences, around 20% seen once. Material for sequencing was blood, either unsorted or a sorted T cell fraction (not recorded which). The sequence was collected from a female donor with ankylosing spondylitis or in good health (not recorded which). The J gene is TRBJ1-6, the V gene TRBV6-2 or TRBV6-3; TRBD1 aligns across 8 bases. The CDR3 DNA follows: TGTGCCAGCAGCAGAACCGACAGGGGCTATTCACCCCTCCACTTT. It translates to CASSRTDRGYSPLHF.